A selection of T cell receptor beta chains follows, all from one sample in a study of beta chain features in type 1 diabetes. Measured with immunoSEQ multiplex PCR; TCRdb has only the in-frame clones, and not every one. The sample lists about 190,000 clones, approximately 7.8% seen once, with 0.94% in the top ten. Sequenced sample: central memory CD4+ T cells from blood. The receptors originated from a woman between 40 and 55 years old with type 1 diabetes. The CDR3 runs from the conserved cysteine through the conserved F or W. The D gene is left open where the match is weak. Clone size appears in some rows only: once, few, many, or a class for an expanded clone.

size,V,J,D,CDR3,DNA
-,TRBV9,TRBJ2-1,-,CASSVATGGVYNEQFF,TGTGCCAGCAGCGTAGCAACCGGCGGGGTGTACAATGAGCAGTTCTTC
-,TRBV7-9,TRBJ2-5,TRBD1,CASSRQTGGGETQYF,TGTGCCAGCAGCCGCCAGACAGGGGGTGGAGAGACCCAGTACTTC
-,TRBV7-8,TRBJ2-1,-,CASSPSRGSSSYNEQFF,TGTGCCAGCAGCCCTAGTAGGGGGAGCAGCTCCTACAATGAGCAGTTCTTC
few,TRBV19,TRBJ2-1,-,CASQIRGEQFF,TGTGCCAGCCAGATCAGAGGGGAGCAGTTCTTC
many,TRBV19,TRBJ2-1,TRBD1,CASRAGQGLNEQFF,TGTGCCAGTAGGGCGGGACAGGGCCTCAATGAGCAGTTCTTC
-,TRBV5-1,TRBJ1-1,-,CASSVETTSMNTEAFF,TGCGCCAGCAGCGTAGAAACTACGTCCATGAACACTGAAGCTTTCTTT
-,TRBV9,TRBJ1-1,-,CASGGAGVTEAFF,TGTGCCAGTGGGGGCGCCGGGGTCACTGAAGCTTTCTTT
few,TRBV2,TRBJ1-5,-,CASSESAGRQPQHF,TGTGCCAGCAGTGAATCGGCAGGGCGGCAGCCCCAGCATTTT
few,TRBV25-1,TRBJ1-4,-,CASSEWASPNNEKLFF,TGTGCCAGCAGTGAATGGGCCTCCCCTAATAATGAAAAACTGTTTTTT
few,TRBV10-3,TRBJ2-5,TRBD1,CAISEARDRGTETQYF,TGTGCCATCAGTGAGGCCCGGGACAGGGGGACGGAGACCCAGTACTTC
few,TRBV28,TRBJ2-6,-,CASSFEGSGANVLTF,TGTGCCAGCAGTTTCGAGGGCTCTGGGGCCAACGTCCTGACTTTC
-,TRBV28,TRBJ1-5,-,CASSLDLGSNQPQHF,TGTGCCAGCAGTTTAGACTTGGGTAGCAATCAGCCCCAGCATTTT
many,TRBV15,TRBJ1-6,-,CATSRGERLYSPLHF,TGTGCCACCAGCAGAGGGGAGAGGTTGTATTCACCCCTCCACTTT
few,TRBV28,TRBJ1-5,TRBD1,CASSGVTGGNQPQHF,TGTGCCAGCAGTGGGGTGACAGGGGGGAATCAGCCCCAGCATTTT
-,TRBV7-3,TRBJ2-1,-,CASSAFGVVGYNEQFF,TGTGCCAGCAGCGCTTTTGGAGTAGTCGGTTACAATGAGCAGTTCTTC
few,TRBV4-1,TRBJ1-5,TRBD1,CASSQRDPTGDSNQPQHF,TGCGCCAGCAGCCAAAGGGACCCGACAGGGGATAGCAATCAGCCCCAGCATTTT
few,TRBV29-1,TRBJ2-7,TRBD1,CSVGDRGYEQYF,TGCAGCGTTGGAGACAGGGGCTACGAGCAGTACTTC
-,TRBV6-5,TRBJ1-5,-,CASQGEGESQPQHF,TGTGCCAGCCAAGGGGAGGGGGAGAGTCAGCCCCAGCATTTT
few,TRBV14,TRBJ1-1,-,CASSQVRQGHTEAFF,TGTGCCAGCAGCCAAGTAAGGCAGGGGCACACTGAAGCTTTCTTT
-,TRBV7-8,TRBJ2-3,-,CASSPGLLPGTQYF,TGTGCCAGCAGCCCGGGACTCCTCCCGGGTACGCAGTATTTT
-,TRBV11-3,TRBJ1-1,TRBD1,CASSSGTGSGAFF,TGTGCCAGCAGCTCCGGGACAGGTTCCGGAGCTTTCTTT
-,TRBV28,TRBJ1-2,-,CASSLPGSEGVYGYTF,TGTGCCAGCAGTTTACCAGGTTCTGAGGGCGTCTATGGCTACACCTTC
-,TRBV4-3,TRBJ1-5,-,CASSQAFVENQPQHF,TGCGCCAGCAGCCAAGCCTTTGTAGAAAATCAGCCCCAGCATTTT
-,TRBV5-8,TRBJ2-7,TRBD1,CASSLGTGPGKYF,TGTGCCAGCAGCTTGGGGACAGGCCCAGGAAAGTACTTC
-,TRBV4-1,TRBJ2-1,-,CASSLLETAYNEQFF,TGCGCCAGCAGCCTTTTAGAGACAGCCTACAATGAGCAGTTCTTC
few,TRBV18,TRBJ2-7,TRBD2,CASSLGTSGAEQYF,TGTGCCAGCTCACTCGGGACTAGCGGGGCCGAGCAGTACTTC
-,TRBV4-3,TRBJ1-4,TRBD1,CASSQGQGAEKLFF,TGCGCCAGCAGCCAAGGTCAGGGGGCCGAAAAACTGTTTTTT
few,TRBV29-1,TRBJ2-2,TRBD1,CSFGTANTGELFF,TGCAGTTTTGGGACAGCCAACACCGGGGAGCTGTTTTTT
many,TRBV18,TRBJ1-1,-,CASSPLGHLNTEAFF,TGTGCCAGCTCACCACTGGGACACCTGAACACTGAAGCTTTCTTT
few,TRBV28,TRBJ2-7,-,CASRKGVSYEQYF,TGTGCCAGCAGAAAGGGGGTTTCCTACGAGCAGTACTTC
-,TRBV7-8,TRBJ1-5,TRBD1,CASRQTGVVGQPQHF,TGTGCCAGCAGGCAGACAGGGGTGGTAGGCCAGCCCCAGCATTTT
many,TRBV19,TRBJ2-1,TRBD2,CASSIGLASGEQFF,TGTGCCAGTAGTATAGGACTAGCCTCCGGGGAGCAGTTCTTC
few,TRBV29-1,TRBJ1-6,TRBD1,CSVGQTKDSPLHF,TGCAGCGTGGGACAGACCAAGGATTCACCCCTCCACTTT
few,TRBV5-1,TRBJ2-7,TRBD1,CASSSSRGQGYEQYF,TGCGCCAGCAGCTCCAGCCGGGGACAGGGTTACGAGCAGTACTTC
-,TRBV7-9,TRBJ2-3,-,CASSPRGPDTQYF,TGTGCCAGCAGCCCCCGGGGTCCAGATACGCAGTATTTT
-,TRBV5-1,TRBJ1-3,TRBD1,CASSLGQGKSSGNTIYF,TGCGCCAGCAGCTTGGGACAGGGCAAGTCCTCTGGAAACACCATATATTTT
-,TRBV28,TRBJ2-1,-,CASSPPETSYNEQFF,TGTGCCAGCAGTCCACCCGAGACTAGCTACAATGAGCAGTTCTTC
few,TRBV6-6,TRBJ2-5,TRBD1,CASSYSGTGKETQYF,TGTGCCAGCAGTTACTCCGGGACAGGGAAGGAGACCCAGTACTTC
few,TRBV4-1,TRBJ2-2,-,CASSQALSLWRAGELFF,TGCGCCAGCAGCCAAGCCCTTTCGCTGTGGAGGGCCGGGGAGCTGTTTTTT
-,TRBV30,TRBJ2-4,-,CAWSVTGGENIQYF,TGTGCCTGGAGTGTGACAGGAGGCGAAAACATTCAGTACTTC